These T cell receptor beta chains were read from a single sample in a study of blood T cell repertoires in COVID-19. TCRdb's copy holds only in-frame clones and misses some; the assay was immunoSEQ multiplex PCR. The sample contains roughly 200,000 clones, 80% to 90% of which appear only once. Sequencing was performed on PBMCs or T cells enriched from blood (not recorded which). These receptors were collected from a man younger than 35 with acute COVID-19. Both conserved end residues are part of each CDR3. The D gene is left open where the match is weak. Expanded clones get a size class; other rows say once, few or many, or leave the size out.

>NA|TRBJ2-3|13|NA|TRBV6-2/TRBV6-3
CASSWNGWDTQYF
TGTGCCAGCAGTTGGAACGGGTGGGATACGCAGTATTTT
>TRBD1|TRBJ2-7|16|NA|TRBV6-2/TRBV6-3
CASSPIPTGMTYEQYF
TGTGCCAGCAGTCCCATCCCGACAGGGATGACCTACGAGCAGTACTTC
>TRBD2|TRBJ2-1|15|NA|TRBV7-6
CASSLEVAGVHEQFF
TGTGCCAGCAGCTTAGAGGTAGCGGGAGTCCATGAGCAGTTCTTC
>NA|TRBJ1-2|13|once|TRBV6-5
CASSYSSSYGYTF
TGTGCCAGCAGTTACTCTTCCAGCTATGGCTACACCTTC
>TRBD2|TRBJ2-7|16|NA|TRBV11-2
CASSLGLRAGGGEQYF
TGTGCCAGCAGCTTAGGCCTTAGAGCGGGAGGCGGTGAGCAGTACTTC
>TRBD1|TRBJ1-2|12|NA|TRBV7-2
CASGQGSGGYTF
TGTGCCAGCGGACAGGGGAGTGGAGGCTACACCTTC
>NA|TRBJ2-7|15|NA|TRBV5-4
CASSLDYGDRSEQYF
TGTGCCAGCAGCTTGGATTACGGGGATAGAAGCGAGCAGTACTTC
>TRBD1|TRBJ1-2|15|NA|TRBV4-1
CASSLTGTGVYGYTF
TGCGCCAGCAGCCTGACCGGGACAGGGGTCTATGGCTACACCTTC
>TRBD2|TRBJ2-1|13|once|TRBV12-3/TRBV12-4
CASRFLAGDEQFF
TGTGCCAGCAGATTCTTAGCGGGAGATGAGCAGTTCTTC
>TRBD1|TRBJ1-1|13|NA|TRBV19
CASTDRDGNEAFF
TGTGCCAGTACCGACAGGGATGGGAATGAAGCTTTCTTT
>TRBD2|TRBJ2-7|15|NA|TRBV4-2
CASSQDSGAAYEQYF
TGTGCCAGCAGCCAAGATAGCGGGGCTGCCTACGAGCAGTACTTC
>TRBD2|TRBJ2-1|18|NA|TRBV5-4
CASSLDGLAGGSYNEQFF
TGTGCCAGCAGCTTGGACGGTTTGGCGGGAGGCTCCTACAATGAGCAGTTCTTC
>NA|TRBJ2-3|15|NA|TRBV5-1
CASSLMGHPTDTQYF
TGCGCCAGCAGCTTGATGGGACATCCCACAGATACGCAGTATTTT
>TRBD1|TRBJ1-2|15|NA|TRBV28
CASSSMPGGSYGYTF
TGTGCCAGCAGTTCCATGCCAGGGGGGAGTTATGGCTACACCTTC
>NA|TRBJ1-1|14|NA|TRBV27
CASSFPSRNTEAFF
TGTGCCAGCAGTTTTCCCTCGCGAAACACTGAAGCTTTCTTT
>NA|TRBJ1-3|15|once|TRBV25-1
CASSEFGSSGNTIYF
TGTGCCAGCAGTGAATTTGGGAGCTCTGGAAACACCATATATTTT
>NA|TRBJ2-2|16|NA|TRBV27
CASSLLGSSNTGELFF
TGTGCCAGCAGTTTACTTGGCTCCTCTAACACCGGGGAGCTGTTTTTT
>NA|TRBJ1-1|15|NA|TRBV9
CASSVDSGMNTEAFF
TGTGCCAGCAGCGTAGATTCAGGCATGAACACTGAAGCTTTCTTT
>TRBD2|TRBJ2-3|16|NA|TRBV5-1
CASSLGTSGLTDTQYF
TGCGCCAGCAGCTTGGGGACTAGCGGCCTCACAGATACGCAGTATTTT
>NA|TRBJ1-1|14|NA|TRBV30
CAWSVGNMNTEAFF
TGTGCCTGGAGTGTCGGGAACATGAACACTGAAGCTTTCTTT
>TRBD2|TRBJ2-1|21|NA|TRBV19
CASRKNLGGLAGASSYNEQFF
TGTGCCAGTAGAAAAAACTTGGGGGGACTAGCGGGAGCCAGCTCCTACAATGAGCAGTTCTTC
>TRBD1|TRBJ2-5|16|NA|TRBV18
CASSPLKGQGGETQYF
TGTGCCAGCTCACCACTGAAAGGACAGGGCGGAGAGACCCAGTACTTC
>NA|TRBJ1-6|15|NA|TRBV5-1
CASSDSSSYNSPLHF
TGCGCCAGCAGCGACAGTAGCTCCTATAATTCACCCCTCCACTTT
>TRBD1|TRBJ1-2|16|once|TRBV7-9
CASSPTTGGDGYGYTF
TGTGCCAGCAGCCCAACAACAGGGGGCGATGGCTATGGCTACACCTTC
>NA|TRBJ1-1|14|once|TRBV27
CAPEGGRADTEAFF
TGTGCCCCCGAGGGAGGGCGGGCGGACACTGAAGCTTTCTTT
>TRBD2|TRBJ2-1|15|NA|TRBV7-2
CASRSLAVLGNEQFF
TGTGCCAGCAGGTCCCTAGCGGTCCTGGGGAATGAGCAGTTCTTC
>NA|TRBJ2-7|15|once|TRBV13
CASSLAMGSSYEQYF
TGTGCCAGCAGCTTAGCGATGGGGAGCTCCTACGAGCAGTACTTC
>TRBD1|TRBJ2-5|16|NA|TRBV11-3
CASSSRRNDRAPALDF
TGTGCCAGCAGCTCACGGAGAAACGACAGGGCACCCGCGTTGGACTTC
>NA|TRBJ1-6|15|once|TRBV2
CASRQQSSYNSPLHF
TGTGCCAGCAGGCAACAGAGCTCCTATAATTCACCCCTCCACTTT
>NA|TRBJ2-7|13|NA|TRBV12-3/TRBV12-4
CASSPRDSYEQYF
TGTGCCAGCAGTCCCAGGGACTCCTACGAGCAGTACTTT
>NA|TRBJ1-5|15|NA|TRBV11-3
CASSHRGNRNQPQHF
TGTGCCAGCAGCCACAGAGGGAATCGCAATCAGCCCCAGCATTTT
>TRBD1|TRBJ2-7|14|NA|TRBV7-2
CASSVGTGAYEQYF
TGTGCCAGCAGCGTCGGGACAGGAGCCTACGAGCAGTACTTC
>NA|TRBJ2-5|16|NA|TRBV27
CASSPMTGRYQETQYF
TGTGCCAGCAGTCCGATGACAGGTCGGTACCAAGAGACCCAGTACTTC
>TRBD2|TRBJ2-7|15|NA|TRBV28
CASRVAGGAYYEQYF
TGTGCCAGCAGGGTAGCGGGAGGAGCCTACTACGAGCAGTACTTC
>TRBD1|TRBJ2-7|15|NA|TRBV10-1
CASSPSWTGVNEQYF
TGCGCCAGCAGCCCTTCTTGGACAGGGGTGAACGAGCAGTACTTC
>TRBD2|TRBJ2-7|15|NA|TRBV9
CASSVDLAGPYEQYF
TGTGCCAGCAGCGTAGATCTAGCGGGACCCTACGAGCAGTACTTC
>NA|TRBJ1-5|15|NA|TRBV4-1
CASSQASDSSQPQHF
TGCGCCAGCAGCCAGGCTTCCGACAGTTCGCAGCCCCAGCATTTT
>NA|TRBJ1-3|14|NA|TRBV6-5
CASSYSPTSNTIYF
TGTGCCAGCAGTTACTCGCCTACCTCAAACACCATATATTTT
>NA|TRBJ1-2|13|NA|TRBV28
CASSLHKNYGYTF
TGTGCCAGCAGTTTGCACAAAAACTATGGCTACACCTTC
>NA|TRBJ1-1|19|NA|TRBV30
CAWKGLRASLTWMNTEAFF
TGTGCCTGGAAAGGGTTGAGGGCCTCTCTCACTTGGATGAACACTGAAGCTTTCTTT
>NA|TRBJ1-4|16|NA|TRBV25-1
CASSDEGGGPGRKLFF
TGTGCCAGCAGTGACGAAGGGGGGGGACCCGGACGGAAACTGTTTTTT